The rows below give T cell receptor beta chains drawn from one sample of a study of spatial heterogeneity in lung cancer. TCRdb analysed the 5' RACE reads with MiXCR anew, one entry per CDR3 protein. This repertoire shows some 120,000 distinct CDR3 sequences, 12% found once; its top ten account for around 17%. The sample consisted of PBMCs, taken at follow-up. All receptors derive from a male donor with early-stage non-small cell lung cancer. Both conserved end residues are part of each CDR3. D genes are given only for firm matches. Clone size is shown for a subset of rows, as once, few, many or a class of expanded clone.

j_call d_call v_call clone_size cdr3_aa cdr3_nt
TRBJ2-2 TRBD1 TRBV6-5 many CASSSTGGLRTGELFF TGTGCCAGCAGCTCAACAGGGGGTTTGCGCACCGGGGAGCTGTTTTTT
TRBJ2-7 - TRBV28 - CASRDHTSGEQYF TGTGCCAGCCGGGACCACACTTCTGGCGAGCAGTACTTC
TRBJ2-1 TRBD1 TRBV29-1 many CSVFDPGQGGNEQFF TGCAGCGTTTTCGACCCGGGACAGGGAGGGAATGAGCAGTTCTTC
TRBJ2-1 - TRBV5-1 - CASSLAVLAYNEQFF TGCGCCAGCAGCTTGGCCGTCCTAGCCTACAATGAGCAGTTCTTC
TRBJ2-2 - TRBV20-1 few CSASRQENTGELFF TGCAGTGCTAGTCGCCAGGAGAACACCGGGGAGCTGTTTTTT
TRBJ2-5 - TRBV6-2/TRBV6-3 few CASSLTTGRVQETQYF TGTGCCAGCAGTTTGACGACGGGGCGGGTCCAAGAGACCCAGTACTTC
TRBJ1-5 TRBD1 TRBV30 - CAWSGGQGHQPQHF TGTGCCTGGAGTGGGGGACAGGGCCATCAGCCCCAGCATTTT
TRBJ1-5 TRBD1 TRBV5-1 few CASSLEGASQPQHF TGCGCCAGCAGCTTGGAGGGGGCAAGTCAGCCCCAGCATTTT
TRBJ2-3 - TRBV4-3 many CASSQEGAGTPLSTDTQYF TGCGCCAGCAGCCAAGAAGGGGCCGGGACTCCACTCTCCACAGATACGCAGTATTTT
TRBJ2-7 - TRBV28 few CASSSPGQSSSYEQYF TGTGCCAGCAGTTCCCCAGGGCAAAGTTCCTCCTACGAGCAGTACTTC
TRBJ1-6 TRBD1 TRBV7-8 many CASRRDRANSPLHF TGTGCCAGCCGCAGGGACAGGGCGAATTCACCCCTCCACTTT
TRBJ1-1 - TRBV12-3/TRBV12-4 few CASSSPGPSGAFF TGTGCCAGCAGTTCCCCGGGACCCTCGGGAGCTTTCTTT
TRBJ2-2 - TRBV4-1 few CASSQKQLNTGELFF TGCGCCAGCAGCCAAAAACAGTTAAACACCGGGGAGCTGTTTTTT
TRBJ1-5 - TRBV12-3/TRBV12-4 few CASSSEHGIQPQHF TGTGCCAGCAGTTCAGAACACGGGATTCAGCCCCAGCATTTT
TRBJ2-1 TRBD1 TRBV5-1 few CASSSGGGSNEQFF TGCGCCAGCAGCTCAGGGGGCGGATCCAATGAGCAGTTCTTC
TRBJ1-5 TRBD1 TRBV7-2 - CASSTAGTVNQPQHF TGTGCCAGCAGCACCGCCGGGACAGTCAATCAGCCCCAGCATTTT
TRBJ2-7 TRBD1 TRBV6-5 - CASSRAPTGGGTYEQYF TGTGCCAGCAGCCGGGCCCCCACAGGGGGAGGTACCTACGAGCAGTACTTC
TRBJ2-4 - TRBV12-3/TRBV12-4 few CASSQGFGDIQYF TGTGCCAGCAGTCAGGGGTTTGGGGACATTCAGTACTTC
TRBJ2-3 - TRBV24-1 few CATSAEVRTDTQYF TGTGCCACCAGTGCCGAAGTCCGCACAGATACGCAGTATTTT
TRBJ1-2 - TRBV30 - CAWSVLLGYTF TGTGCCTGGAGTGTACTGTTGGGCTACACCTTC
TRBJ1-5 - TRBV19 - CASTPRARSNQPQHF TGTGCCAGTACCCCAAGGGCGAGGAGCAATCAGCCCCAGCATTTT
TRBJ2-7 - TRBV4-3 - CASSQDLWSSYEQYF TGCGCCAGCAGCCAAGACCTCTGGAGCAGCTACGAGCAGTACTTC